This passage covers 7 T cell receptor beta chains from one sample sequenced in a study of PD-L1 blockade in urothelial cancer. The data were produced by immunoSEQ multiplex PCR, yet TCRdb's version contains in-frame clones alone and is incomplete. The table includes 85,000 to 90,000 clones, under 90% detected once. Sample time point: pretreatment peripheral blood. The specimen comprised PBMCs, sampled around atezolizumab (anti-PD-L1) treatment. The receptors here all came from a man aged 55 to 70 with urothelial cancer.

The chain uses TRBV4-3 and TRBJ1-2; 7 bases map to TRBD1. Germline CDR1 reads LGHNA; CDR2 reads YSLEER. The CDR3 runs to 15 residues. V lost 3 bases, J lost 2 bases, and 6 bases stayed unmatched. CDR3 loop: CASSQEQGTNYGYTF. The CDR3 nucleotides read TGCGCCAGCAGCCAGGAACAGGGGACGAACTATGGCTACACCTTC.

V is TRBV27 and J is TRBJ2-5; maybe TRBD1 (5 bases). The CDR3 spans 14 residues. Per germline, CDR1 MNHEY and CDR2 SMNVEV (reference sequence). Trimming cost V 6 bases and J 2 bases, with 13 bases left between them. The CDR3 loop is CASRRTMQQETQYF. DNA of the CDR3: TGTGCCAGCAGAAGGACAATGCAGCAAGAGACCCAGTACTTC.

V is TRBV11-1 and J is TRBJ1-1; 9 bases fit TRBD1. Germline CDR1 SGHAT, CDR2 FQDESV (reference sequence). Trimming took 0 bases from V and 6 from J; bases not matched to a gene: 11. The CDR3 is made up of 17 amino acids. The CDR3 sequence is CASSLAGRDRVFSEAFF. CDR3 coding DNA: TGTGCCAGCAGCTTAGCAGGCCGGGACAGGGTTTTCTCTGAAGCTTTCTTT. The variable domain in full, with the rest retrieved from reference TRBV11-1 and TRBJ1-1, is EAEVAQSPRYKITEKSQAVAFWCDPISGHATLYWYRQILGQGPELLVQFQDESVVDDSQLPKDRFSAERLKGVDSTLKIQPAELGDSAMYLCASSLAGRDRVFSEAFFGQGTRLTVV.

This chain connects TRBV6-1 to TRBJ2-7; 10 positions agree with TRBD2. The CDR3 runs 15 residues. After removal of 5 bases from V and 7 bases from J, the junction contained 11 bases not matched to a gene. The germline V gene has CDR1 MNHNS and CDR2 SASEGT. CDR3 sequence: CASSPEPSGGNEQYF. CDR3 bases: TGTGCCAGCAGTCCCGAGCCTAGCGGGGGTAATGAGCAGTACTTC.

The J gene is TRBJ1-1, the V gene TRBV30, with no clear D. CDR1 is GTSNPN, CDR2 SVGIG, per germline (reference sequence). This CDR3 has 12 amino acids. V lost 0 bases and J lost 6, with 8 bases in between. DNA for the CDR3: TGTGCCTGGAGTGTACGGGTCTCTGAAGCTTTCTTT. Translating gives CAWSVRVSEAFF.

The V and J genes are TRBV6-6 and TRBJ2-7; 10 bases match TRBD1. The J segment lost 5 bases and the V segment lost 2 bases, leaving 3 bases of the junction unmatched. CDR1 and CDR2 from the germline V gene are MNHNY and SVGAGI (reference sequence). The CDR3 contains 14 residues. The DNA for the CDR3 is TGTGCCAGCAGTTACGGGACAGGGGTCCACGAGCAGTACTTC. It translates to CASSYGTGVHEQYF.

The J gene is TRBJ2-7, the V gene TRBV19; 8 nucleotides line up with TRBD2. Unmatched junction bases numbered 6, after V lost 3 bases and J lost 2 bases. Germline values: CDR1 LNHDA, CDR2 SQIVND (reference sequence). CDR3 size: 15 residues. The CDR3 spells CASSIGGEVAYEQYF. The CDR3 DNA reads as TGTGCCAGTAGTATCGGGGGGGAGGTCGCCTACGAGCAGTACTTC.